Following are 10 T cell receptor beta chains from one sample sequenced in a study of blood T cell repertoires in COVID-19. TCRdb's copy holds only in-frame clones and misses some; the assay was immunoSEQ multiplex PCR. The sample holds about 150,000 clones; about 90% are singletons and the top ten take less than 5%. Material: PBMCs or T cells enriched from blood (not recorded which). The receptors were sampled from a woman aged 40 to 49 who had been exposed to COVID-19.

The rearrangement uses TRBV19 and TRBJ2-5; no reliable D call. CDR1 is LNHDA and CDR2 is SQIVND in the germline V gene (reference sequence). This CDR3 has 12 residues. Trimming took off 5 bases at V and 4 bases at J, with 8 bases between the two ends. The CDR3 protein is CASSQSGETQYF. CDR3 nucleotides: TGTGCCAGTAGTCAGTCAGGAGAGACCCAGTACTTC.

This clone came up once. The chain links TRBV5-4 to TRBJ1-2, with D possibly TRBD1 on 6 matching bases. V dropped 2 bases and J dropped 0 bases, with 11 bases sitting between them. CDR3 length equals 15 residues. The germline V gene encodes CDR1 SGHNT and CDR2 YYREEE (reference sequence). The CDR3 DNA sequence: TGTGCCAGCAGCTTTTGGGCAGGGGCTAACTATGGCTACACCTTC. Translation: CASSFWAGANYGYTF.

This rearrangement joins TRBV19 to TRBJ2-7; TRBD1 matches 10 bases. V lost 2 bases to trimming and J lost 7 bases; unmatched junction nucleotides: 8. The CDR3 length is 15 residues. Germline V gives CDR1 LNHDA, CDR2 SQIVND (reference sequence). CDR3 in amino acids: CASSISRDRGREQYF. The CDR3 DNA sequence: TGTGCCAGTAGTATATCCCGGGACAGGGGCCGGGAGCAGTACTTC. Based on the CDR3 plus reference TRBV19 and TRBJ2-7, the full variable domain is DGGITQSPKYLFRKEGQNVTLSCEQNLNHDAMYWYRQDPGQGLRLIYYSQIVNDFQKGDIAEGYSVSREKKESFPLTVTSAQKNPTAFYLCASSISRDRGREQYFGPGTRLTVT.

The chain joins TRBV18 to TRBJ2-2; tentatively, D is TRBD1 (6 bases). The CDR3 consists of 15 residues. V shed 0 bases and J shed 7 bases, with 12 bases lying between them. Germline V gene data show CDR1 as KGHSH and CDR2 as LQKENI. The CDR3 spells CASSPPTGIDGELFF. The CDR3 bases are TGTGCCAGCTCACCACCCACAGGGATCGACGGGGAGCTGTTTTTT.

This clone is a singleton in its sample. This rearrangement joins TRBV3-1 (or the pseudogene TRBV3-2) to TRBJ2-5; 11 positions agree with TRBD2. V was pared by 4 bases and J by 5 bases, with 6 bases of the junction left unmatched. There are 15 residues in the CDR3. Per the germline V gene, CDR1 is LGHDT and CDR2 is YNNKEL (reference sequence). This chain's CDR3 is CASSPGGLAVETQYF. As DNA, the CDR3 is TGTGCCAGCAGCCCCGGGGGACTAGCGGTCGAGACCCAGTACTTC.

The chain employs TRBV5-1 and TRBJ2-7, with TRBD1 as a possible D gene (5 bases). CDR3 length: 15 residues. Trimming left V 2 bases short and J 3 bases short, with 15 bases between. Germline CDR1 reads SGHRS; CDR2 reads YFSETQ. The CDR3 DNA follows: TGCGCCAGCAGCTTCACTCAGGGCATGTACTACGAGCAGTACTTC. This gives the protein CASSFTQGMYYEQYF.

The V gene is TRBV7-3, the J gene TRBJ1-5, with D unclear. Germline V gene lookup returns CDR1 SGHTA and CDR2 FQGTGA. The V end lost 2 bases, the J end lost 4 bases, and 12 bases lay between the germline ends. This CDR3 is built from 15 residues. The CDR3 spells CASSLGPFGNQPQHF. The CDR3 DNA follows: TGTGCCAGCAGCTTAGGGCCCTTTGGGAATCAGCCCCAGCATTTT.

This clone was picked up one time. The chain couples TRBV7-6 to TRBJ2-7; D might be TRBD2 (6 bases). Germline V gives CDR1 SGHVS, CDR2 FNYEAQ. This CDR3 comprises 15 residues. Trimming removed 4 bases from V and 2 bases from J, with 15 bases in between. CDR3 amino acids: CASSSSGTPTYEQYF. In nucleotides, the CDR3 is TGTGCCAGCAGCTCGTCCGGGACTCCAACCTACGAGCAGTACTTC.

The V and J genes are TRBV2 and TRBJ1-6, with 8 bases identical to TRBD1. Germline-derived CDR1 and CDR2 are SNHLY and FYNNEI. The CDR3 consists of 16 residues. V trimming: 4 bases; J trimming: 1 base; junction bases outside the gene matches: 3. The DNA for the CDR3 is TGTGCCAGCAGTGTTCAGGGGGCTTCCTATAATTCACCCCTCCACTTT. Translating it yields CASSVQGASYNSPLHF.

This clone was counted once. The V call is TRBV5-1, the J call TRBJ1-1; 11 bases align to TRBD1. V dropped 7 bases and J dropped 3; count of bases not matched to a gene: 5. The germline CDR1 and CDR2 sequences are SGHRS and YFSETQ. The CDR3 extends over 14 amino acids. Here the CDR3 DNA reads TGCGCCAGCGGCCGGGGACAGGGGGACACTGAAGCTTTCTTT. Translated, it gives CASGRGQGDTEAFF.